This T cell receptor beta chain was identified during a study of T cells after yellow fever vaccination. Study summary: It was SMART-Seq v4 Ultra Low Input that prepared the fractions with low cell numbers.

This clonotype was counted a few times. Its cognate antigen is unknown. TCRdb reanalysed the 5' RACE reads using MiXCR and keeps one entry per CDR3 protein. The sample lists about 510,000 distinct CDR3 sequences, about a fifth occurring once. Germline values: CDR1 MNHEY, CDR2 SVGEGT. V shed 2 bases and J 0 bases; nucleotides not matched to a gene: 6. The CDR3 is 16 residues long. Study-level points and caveats: Shared CD4/CD8 clonotypes were a small share, likely from convergent recombination. Repertoires sorted by FACS could include abundant clonotypes that are contaminants from the bulk population.

The genes are TRBV6-2 or TRBV6-3 and TRBJ2-7, with 8 bases lining up with TRBD1. This sequence was found in a man between 18 and 29 years old who received the YFV17D yellow fever vaccine. Sequencing used PBMCs, obtained around 3 weeks after the first yellow fever vaccination. For the CDR3, the DNA is TGTGCCAGCAGTTACCATCCAGGGGGCATCTCCTACGAGCAGTACTTC. Protein product: CASSYHPGGISYEQYF.